This TCR beta chain was recorded in a study of blood T cell repertoires in COVID-19. Study information: COVID-19 samples collected from the United States, Italy and Spain covered acute and convalescent phases. Nucleic acid was either cDNA or gDNA, and it came from T cells, B-cell-depleted T cells, or PBMCs.

Clones were sequenced by immunoSEQ multiplex PCR, and TCRdb holds only the in-frame ones, with some missing. The sample lists 200,000 to 250,000 clones, roughly 85% occurring once. The sample consisted of peripheral blood. This receptor was taken from a woman in her sixties or seventies with COVID-19, enrolled during active disease.

CDR3: CASSITGFEDGYTF. The CDR3 DNA reads TGCGCCAGCAGCATTACAGGGTTCGAGGATGGCTACACCTTC. This chain connects TRBV5-1 to TRBJ1-2; D is perhaps TRBD1 (6 bases). The CDR3 length is 14 residues. Germline CDR1 is SGHRS and CDR2 is YFSETQ. Deletions cut 4 bases from V and 6 bases from J, with 16 bases between.